This TCR beta chain derives from a study of blood T cell repertoires in COVID-19. The method was immunoSEQ multiplex PCR; TCRdb's version includes in-frame clones alone and lacks a portion of them. The sample shows about 240,000 clones, about 85% of them seen only once. The sequenced sample was peripheral blood. This TCR was sampled from a man aged 60 to 69 who had recovered from COVID-19.

CDR3 residues: CASSPRDRGANEQFF. CDR3 in DNA: TGTGCCAGCAGCCCCCGAGACAGGGGTGCCAATGAGCAGTTCTTC. The chain employs TRBV4-2 and TRBJ2-1; 8 nucleotides agree with TRBD1. Germline V CDR1 and CDR2: LGHNA, YNFKEQ. The CDR3 has 15 amino acids. V trimming: 4 bases; J trimming: 6 bases; junction bases outside the gene matches: 8.